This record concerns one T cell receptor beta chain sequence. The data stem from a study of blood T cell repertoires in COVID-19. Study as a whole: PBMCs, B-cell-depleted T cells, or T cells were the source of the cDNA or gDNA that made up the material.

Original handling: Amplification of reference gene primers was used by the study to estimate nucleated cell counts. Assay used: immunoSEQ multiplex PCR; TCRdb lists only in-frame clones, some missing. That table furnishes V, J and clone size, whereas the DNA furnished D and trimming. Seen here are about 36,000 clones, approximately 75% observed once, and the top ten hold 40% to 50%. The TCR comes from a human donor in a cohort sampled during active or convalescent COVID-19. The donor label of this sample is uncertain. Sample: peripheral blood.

CDR3 protein: CASSLQGENQPQHF. Written as DNA, the CDR3 is TGTGCCAGTAGTTTGCAGGGCGAGAATCAGCCCCAGCATTTT. J is TRBJ1-5 and V is TRBV19; a weak D match, TRBD1 (5 bases). Deletions cut 5 bases from V and 4 bases from J, with 12 bases between. CDR3 length: 14 residues. Germline loops: CDR1 LNHDA, CDR2 SQIVND (reference sequence).